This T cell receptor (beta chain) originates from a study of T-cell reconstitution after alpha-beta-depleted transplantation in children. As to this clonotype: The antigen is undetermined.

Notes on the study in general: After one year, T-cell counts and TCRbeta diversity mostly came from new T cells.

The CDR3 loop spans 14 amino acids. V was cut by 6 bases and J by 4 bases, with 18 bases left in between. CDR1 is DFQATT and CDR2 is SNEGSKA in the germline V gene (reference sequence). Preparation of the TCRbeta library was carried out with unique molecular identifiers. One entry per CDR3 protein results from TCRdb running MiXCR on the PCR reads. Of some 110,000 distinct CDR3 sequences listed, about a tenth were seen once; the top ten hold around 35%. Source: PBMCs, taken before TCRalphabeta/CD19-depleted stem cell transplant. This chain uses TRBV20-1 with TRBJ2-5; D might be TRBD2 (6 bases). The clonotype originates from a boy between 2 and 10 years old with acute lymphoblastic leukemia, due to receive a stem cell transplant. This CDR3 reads CSATRGTSRETQYF. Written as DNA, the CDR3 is TGCAGTGCGACCCGGGGGACCAGCCGAGAGACCCAGTACTTC.